This TCR beta chain was sequenced in a study of metastatic and nonmetastatic thyroid tumors. Study-level background: The comparison covered peripheral blood and tumor or nodule tissue in malignant and benign thyroid patients. Overall study findings and caveats: As reported, TCR beta diversity in blood and tumor was significantly higher in malignant thyroid tumors than in benign nodules.

As to this clone: Its antigen remains unidentified.

From the PCR reads, TCRdb re-called clones with MiXCR. Here the sample spans tens of thousands of clones, 25% to 35% being singletons. V was shortened by 8 bases and J by 6 bases, with 20 bases between the two germline ends. Germline CDR1 and CDR2: MNHNS and SASEGT. This CDR3 spans 15 amino acids. Each patient came to thyroid surgery without any prior treatment (of any kind). Sequencing used blood. This receptor was obtained from a female donor with papillary thyroid cancer or a benign thyroid nodule (not recorded which). Some clones in this sample may be carry-over from other donors' samples. This chain uses TRBV6-1 with TRBJ2-1, with D possibly matching TRBD2 (6 bases). The CDR3 DNA is TGTGCCAGCCGCCGACGGGGGATGGATAGCAATGAGCAGTTCTTC. Its protein is CASRRRGMDSNEQFF.